This paragraph covers one T cell receptor (beta chain) sequence. The read finishes 3 residues shy of the CDR3 end, and the germline J gene is used to complete it. The data are from a study of T cells in women clearing cervical HPV infection. Across the whole study: Case blood was drawn a median roughly 160 days after lesion detection.

TCRdb keeps only in-frame clones here, not all; method: immunoSEQ multiplex PCR. The sample's table shows some 39,000 clones. Looked up from germline, CDR1 is LGHNA and CDR2 is YNFKEQ. This CDR3 has 16 residues. V was trimmed by 2 bases and J by 7 bases, leaving 15 bases between them. The material sequenced was blood buffy coat. This chain connects TRBV4-2 to TRBJ1-6; possible D gene TRBD1, 6 bases. The sequence was collected from a woman between 18 and 70 years old with a cervical HPV16 infection that either progressed to CIN3+ or cleared (not recorded which). CDR3 in amino acids: CASSQNRAVGNSPLHF. The part of the CDR3 DNA that was read is TGTGCCAGCAGCCAAAACAGGGCGGTCGGGAATTCACCC.